A selection of T cell receptor beta chains follows, all from one sample in a study of T cell repertoires in cytomegalovirus infection. TCRdb reanalysed the reads using MiXCR and keeps one entry per CDR3 protein. This sample carries 480,000 or so distinct CDR3 sequences, around 11% of them seen once, and the ten largest clones take about 10%. The sample consisted of PBMCs. These receptors came from a human donor in good health (CMV status not recorded). Some clones in this sample may be carry-over from other donors' samples. The CDR3 runs from the conserved cysteine through the conserved F or W. Each record gives: clone size, D gene, J gene, V gene, CDR3 DNA, CDR3 protein. D genes are given only for firm matches. Only some rows state a clone size, as once, few, many or a class for expanded clones.

many | NA | TRBJ2-1 | TRBV6-1 | TGTGCCGTCCTAAAAGGGGCGCGTGAGCAGTTCTTC | CAVLKGAREQFF
many | TRBD1 | TRBJ1-4 | TRBV20-1 | TGCAGTGCTCCGGGGACAGGGGGCAGCATTAATGAAAAACTGTTTTTT | CSAPGTGGSINEKLFF
NA | NA | TRBJ2-3 | TRBV4-2 | TGTGCCAGCAGCCAAGAAAGGGGTGGACTCGGAATTACGCAGTATTTT | CASSQERGGLGITQYF
many | NA | TRBJ2-5 | TRBV2 | TGTGCCAGCAGTACCTGGATTCCGCTCCAAGAGACCCAGTACTTC | CASSTWIPLQETQYF
many | NA | TRBJ1-6 | TRBV11-2 | TGTGCCACCGGCCCCCAGGATTCACCCCTCCACTTT | CATGPQDSPLHF
NA | NA | TRBJ2-7 | TRBV20-1 | TGCAGTGCTAGGTACGCGACAGTGGGACAGCAGTACTTC | CSARYATVGQQYF
many | NA | TRBJ2-3 | TRBV6-2/TRBV6-3 | TGTGCCAGCAGTTATCAAGATACGCAGTATTTT | CASSYQDTQYF
many | TRBD1 | TRBJ1-1 | TRBV7-8 | TGTGCCAGCAGCGAGACAGGGGAAGCTGAAGCTTTCTTT | CASSETGEAEAFF
few | TRBD1 | TRBJ1-5 | TRBV19 | TGTGCCAGTAGTAGTCGGACAGGGCTAAATCAGCCCCAGCATTTT | CASSSRTGLNQPQHF
many | NA | TRBJ1-1 | TRBV7-6 | TGTGCCAGCAGCCCCCCAGGGGTTATGGCTGAAGCTTTCTTT | CASSPPGVMAEAFF
NA | TRBD1 | TRBJ2-2 | TRBV5-5 | TGTGCCAGCAGCTTGGGCGCAGGGGGCGTTAACACCGGGGAGCTGTTTTTT | CASSLGAGGVNTGELFF
NA | NA | TRBJ1-5 | TRBV6-5 | TGTGCCAGCAGCTCCACAGGGACGGTCAATCAGCCCCAGCATTTT | CASSSTGTVNQPQHF
NA | TRBD1 | TRBJ1-5 | TRBV5-4 | TGTGCCAGCAGCTCGATGGACAGGGAAAATCAGCCCCAGCATTTT | CASSSMDRENQPQHF
NA | NA | TRBJ2-3 | TRBV14 | TGTGCCAGCAGCCGACGAGAGGGAAATACGCAGTATTTT | CASSRREGNTQYF
many | TRBD1 | TRBJ1-1 | TRBV5-1 | TGTGCCAGCAGTTTAGGGGACAGAGCTGAAGCTTTCTTT | CASSLGDRAEAFF
many | TRBD1 | TRBJ2-1 | TRBV12-3/TRBV12-4 | TGTGCCAGCAGTTCTCAGGGGGCTCCCCCGTTGAGTGAGCAGTTCTTC | CASSSQGAPPLSEQFF
NA | TRBD2 | TRBJ2-2 | TRBV5-4 | TGTGCCAGCACTCGAGGGACTAGCGGGAGGGGCGCCGGGGAGCTGTTTTTT | CASTRGTSGRGAGELFF
many | TRBD1 | TRBJ2-7 | TRBV19 | TGTGCCAGTAGTACACCGGGACAGGGGAGGTACGAGCAGTACTTC | CASSTPGQGRYEQYF
many | NA | TRBJ1-1 | TRBV6-1 | TGTGCCAGCAGCTCCACGACAGGACGGTATGAAGCTTTCTTT | CASSSTTGRYEAFF
NA | NA | TRBJ2-7 | TRBV29-1 | TGCAGCGTTGAAGTGATTAAAAAGGGCTACGAGCAGTACTTC | CSVEVIKKGYEQYF
many | TRBD2 | TRBJ2-1 | TRBV7-9 | TGTGCCAGCAGCTCCCGTGGAAAGCGGGAGAGGGATGAGCAGTTCTTC | CASSSRGKRERDEQFF
NA | NA | TRBJ2-3 | TRBV27 | TGTGCCAGCAGTTTATCGAGCGGTCCTCCCGCAGATACGCAGTATTTT | CASSLSSGPPADTQYF
NA | TRBD1 | TRBJ1-1 | TRBV3-1 | TGTGCCAGCAGCCGTCGGGACAGGGGAAGGACTGAAGCTTTCTTT | CASSRRDRGRTEAFF
many | TRBD2 | TRBJ2-7 | TRBV7-9 | TGTGCCAGCAGCTCCCTGGGAGCGGGAGTATGGTCACGCTCCTACGAGCAGTACTTC | CASSSLGAGVWSRSYEQYF
many | NA | TRBJ2-3 | TRBV6-5 | TGTGCCAGCAGTTACGGGCCGGCCCGGGTGGATACGCAGTATTTT | CASSYGPARVDTQYF
NA | TRBD2 | TRBJ2-5 | TRBV20-1 | TGCAGTGCTAGGGGCGGGAGGGCCGAGGAGACCCAGTACTTC | CSARGGRAEETQYF
few | TRBD1 | TRBJ1-1 | TRBV6-5 | TGTGCCAGCAGTTACAACCGGGACAGCGTCCCTAAGTTT | CASSYNRDSVPKF
many | TRBD1 | TRBJ2-7 | TRBV7-9 | TGTGCCAGCAGCGAAGGGACAGGGGGGAACGAGCAGTACTTC | CASSEGTGGNEQYF
many | NA | TRBJ1-1 | TRBV10-3 | TGTGCCATCGCCTTCCAGGGGAACACTGAAGCTTTCTTT | CAIAFQGNTEAFF
NA | NA | TRBJ1-5 | TRBV6-1 | TGTGCCAGCAGTGAATCCCTTCACGGTCAGCCCCAGCATTTT | CASSESLHGQPQHF
many | NA | TRBJ2-7 | TRBV2 | TGTGCCAGCAATCCGCTTTACGAGCAGTACTTC | CASNPLYEQYF
many | TRBD1 | TRBJ2-3 | TRBV7-2 | TGTGCCAGCAGCCAGGACAGGGTGATATTTTTT | CASSQDRVIFF
few | NA | TRBJ1-5 | TRBV2 | TGTGCCAGCAGCGGTGGGGGTGATCAGCCCCAGCATTTT | CASSGGGDQPQHF
few | TRBD1 | TRBJ1-1 | TRBV20-1 | TGCAGTGCTGGCGCAGGGGGGGTGAACACTGAAGCTTTCTTT | CSAGAGGVNTEAFF
many | TRBD1 | TRBJ1-1 | TRBV7-2 | TGTGCCAGCAGCGCGGACAGGGGCATGAACACTGAAGCTTTCTTT | CASSADRGMNTEAFF
many | TRBD1 | TRBJ1-5 | TRBV20-1 | TGCAGTGCTGACGGGACAGGGGGTCGGATGGCCCAGCATTTT | CSADGTGGRMAQHF
few | TRBD2 | TRBJ2-7 | TRBV20-1 | TGCAGTGCCCTTGCGGCTAGCGGATTCTACGAGCAGTACTTC | CSALAASGFYEQYF
NA | NA | TRBJ1-3 | TRBV12-3/TRBV12-4 | TGTGCCAGCAGTTTCGGAGGACTGAGAGGAAACACCATATATTTT | CASSFGGLRGNTIYF
many | NA | TRBJ2-1 | TRBV7-3 | TGTGCCAGCAGCTCCCTGGGCCATGAGCAGTTCTTC | CASSSLGHEQFF
NA | NA | TRBJ2-3 | TRBV7-3 | TGTGCCAGCAGCCGGGCTAGGGAAGATACGCAGTATTTT | CASSRAREDTQYF
NA | TRBD1 | TRBJ2-1 | TRBV20-1 | TGCAGTGTAGGAGGACAGGGGGCTGTGAATGAGCAGTTCTTC | CSVGGQGAVNEQFF
NA | NA | TRBJ1-3 | TRBV7-2 | TGTGCCAGCAGCTTACAGCCGCGGCCGATCTCTGGAAACACCATATATTTT | CASSLQPRPISGNTIYF
few | TRBD2 | TRBJ2-1 | TRBV5-1 | TGCGCCAGCAGCCTCCCGAGCGGGATCAATGAGCAGTTCTTC | CASSLPSGINEQFF
few | NA | TRBJ2-1 | TRBV3-1 | TGTGCCAGCAGCCAAGATGGCCTAGCGGACAGCTCCTACAATGAGCAGTTCTTC | CASSQDGLADSSYNEQFF
NA | NA | TRBJ2-1 | TRBV14 | TGTGCCAGCAGCCAAAATTCGGCGTGGAGCACTCGGTTCTTC | CASSQNSAWSTRFF
many | NA | TRBJ2-5 | TRBV6-1 | TGTGCCAGCAGTGGGGGCCAGGGGGAGACCCAGTACTTC | CASSGGQGETQYF
NA | NA | TRBJ1-1 | TRBV18 | TGTGCCAGCTCACCGGTACTGACAGACGATGAAGCTTTCTTT | CASSPVLTDDEAFF
many | NA | TRBJ2-1 | TRBV19 | TGTGCCAGTAGTGGGGGGCAGTTTGAGCAGTTCTTC | CASSGGQFEQFF